This TCR beta chain was found in a study of T cells in Graves' hyperthyroidism and ophthalmopathy. Broader study findings: Clonotypes that were expanded in thyroid above 0.001 mostly appeared in blood too. Ophthalmopathy could be told apart from stable hyperthyroidism with a 13 V-J model.

RNA transcripts gave rise to amplified TCR beta CDR3 regions. Carried out on the TCR CDR3, a first-round RT-PCR used the HTBI primer set. TCRdb re-called the multiplex PCR reads with MiXCR, one entry per CDR3 protein. The table includes under 350,000 distinct CDR3 sequences, over 15% detected once. Hyperthyroidism had been newly diagnosed in patients aged 18 to 65, and its duration was under 2 months. This clonotype was observed at least ten times. Antigen: not known. The sequenced sample consisted of blood. The sequence was collected from a woman aged 45-65 years with Graves' hyperthyroidism.

CDR3 nucleotide sequence: TGTGCCATCCGACACAGGAGCACAGATACGCAGTATTTT. Protein: CAIRHRSTDTQYF. The chain couples TRBV5-8 to TRBJ2-3; D perhaps matches TRBD1 (5 bases). Germline V lookup: CDR1 SGHTS, CDR2 YDEGEE. V shed 9 bases and J shed 0 bases, with 11 bases lying between them. This CDR3 has 13 amino acids.